The entry that follows covers one T cell receptor (beta chain) sequence. Its antigen is still unknown. The data derive from a study of PD-L1 blockade in urothelial cancer. Overall study context: A median of roughly 140,000 T cells was found in the blood samples.

The data were produced by immunoSEQ multiplex PCR, yet TCRdb's version contains in-frame clones alone and is incomplete. The table has 20,000 to 25,000 clones, 82% seen once; the top ten hold about 1.6%. Per the germline V gene, CDR1 is MDHEN and CDR2 is SYDVKM. V was shortened by 5 bases and J by 2 bases, with 18 bases between the two germline ends. The CDR3 is 17 residues long. Regarding the study as a whole: Pretreatment clonality of the blood TCR repertoire below the median was predictive of superior survival.

Specified time point: peripheral blood 6 weeks after treatment start. The chain employs TRBV28 and TRBJ2-2, with a tentative D call TRBD2 (6 bases). The TCR comes from a man in his sixties or seventies with urothelial cancer. Source: PBMCs, taken around atezolizumab (anti-PD-L1) treatment. CDR3 nucleotide sequence: TGTGCCAGCAGTACTAGGGTGGAGGGCTTTAACACCGGGGAGCTGTTTTTT. It is translated as CASSTRVEGFNTGELFF.